This T cell receptor (beta chain) comes out of a study of shared clonotypes between healthy human individuals (dated by TCRdb to 2018 to 2020). Describing the broader study: The cohort comprised two women and three men aged 18 to 49 years. For each donor, three plates each were used for CD4 naive and CD4 memory, two plates were used for CD8 naive, and one plate was used for CD8 memory. To estimate repertoire size and how much clonotypes are shared between individuals, the study performed deep sequencing of blood TCR repertoires from five healthy adults. To increase sequencing depth and limit assay-specific biases, TCR repertoire library preparation and sequencing were carried out by different laboratories using diverse techniques. Each donor's leukapheresis produced roughly between roughly 0.94 and 9.5 billion PBMCs.

Healthy HIV-negative adults with no recently reported acute infections or vaccinations were included as donors. All donors were Caucasian adults living in Nashville, Tennessee, USA. CD4+ T cells were enriched by magnetic negative selection; naive cells were then positively selected on CD45RA, and the negative fraction formed the memory subset. Blood was collected by leukapheresis, and PBMCs were isolated by Ficoll-Histopaque density gradient centrifugation and then cryopreserved in liquid nitrogen vapor phase. Purity and quantity of every magnetically sorted T cell population were checked by analytical flow cytometry. Genomic DNA was isolated from every sorted fraction and measured by UV absorbance on a Nanodrop 2000c. What the study reported, not specific to this receptor: Higher generation probabilities were observed for clonotypes shared by all four sorted-subset donors than for non-shared clonotypes. Even with the large sequencing depth, rarefaction of the sorted-subset datasets indicated that sequencing was incomplete. Only blood was sampled, and tissue TCR repertoires likely differ from those in blood. Based on pairwise subsampling, the degree of clonotype sharing among donors was expected to be affected by sequencing depth. Larger estimated clonotype richness was generally found for naive subsets than for memory subsets. The genetic and exposure-history diversity represented was limited by the small number of donors. Around 5.4% of naive CD4, 3% to 4% of naive CD8, roughly 2.4% of memory CD4, and 0.4% of memory CD8 clonotypes were shared across several donors.

Using the deep immunoSEQ assay, multiplex PCR amplified TCR CDR3 regions from genomic DNA. Extracted genomic DNA from each cell subset was distributed evenly across all wells of several immunoSEQ 96-well plates, and each plate was treated as a replicate. For sorted subsets, each replicate PCR was loaded with about 0.2 ug genomic DNA, equivalent to about 33,000 T cell genomes. Purified libraries were measured with a Qubit 3.0 fluorometer, size-checked on a Bioanalyzer 2100, and measured again with the KAPA Library Quantification kit. Each immunoSEQ 96-well plate was sequenced on its own single-read 150-cycle Illumina NextSeq 550 flow cell. Concerning the study's data processing: Because the immunoSEQ output held only junctional sequences and lacked quality scores, the filtering could not match the filtering applied to full-length reads. Sequences were annotated with PyIR, a Python wrapper for IgBLAST v1.9, and V/J genes and CDR3 were assigned using IMGT germline references. Reads were filtered out if the reads had weak V/J assignments (E-value above 1e-6), no CDR3, stop codons, out-of-frame junctions, or ambiguous translated residues. V3J clonotypes were defined as sequences sharing the same inferred V gene, J gene, and CDR3 amino acid sequence. To compute the percentage overlap between repertoires, the number of shared unique clonotypes was divided by the size of the smaller repertoire. Three approaches were used to assess repertoire richness: RTK rarefaction, the Chao1 estimator, and Recon v2.1 estimates of unobserved clonotypes. Generation probabilities were computed with OLGA for all TCRbeta clonotypes obtained by the gDNA method from a few donors. TCRdb carries this immuneACCESS record with in-frame sequences only. Its versions omit some clonotypes, under half of them owing to an unresolved V gene in the studies checked, with the rest unexplained. Clone size and V and J calls were adopted from that table, with D and trimming inferred from the DNA. The sample records fewer than 3 million clones, around 92% of which are singletons. 0.37% of the sample lies in the top ten.

Germline trimming amounts to 4 bases on V and 2 bases on J, with 2 as the count of junction bases outside the gene matches. Its CDR3 holds 15 amino acids, cysteine through phenylalanine. Here the CDR3 DNA is all that survives: 45 bases in frame from base 1. CDR1 and CDR2 (SNHLY, FYNNEI) derive from the germline V gene. With respect to this clone: The clone's antigen remains unknown. No base quality information exists; no much larger clone differs at one position.

Material: naive CD4+ T cells from PBMCs. The sample's cell subset or site, from its label and the paper: CD45RA+ positively selected. The V gene is TRBV2 and the J gene is TRBJ1-5, with TRBD1 matching 10 junction bases. This TCR came from a man between 18 and 35 years old in good health. Some clones in this sample may be carry-over from other donors' samples. CDR3 reads: CASSGDRGRNQPQHF. The base sequence is TGTGCCAGCAGTGGCGACAGGGGGCGCAATCAGCCCCAGCATTTT.